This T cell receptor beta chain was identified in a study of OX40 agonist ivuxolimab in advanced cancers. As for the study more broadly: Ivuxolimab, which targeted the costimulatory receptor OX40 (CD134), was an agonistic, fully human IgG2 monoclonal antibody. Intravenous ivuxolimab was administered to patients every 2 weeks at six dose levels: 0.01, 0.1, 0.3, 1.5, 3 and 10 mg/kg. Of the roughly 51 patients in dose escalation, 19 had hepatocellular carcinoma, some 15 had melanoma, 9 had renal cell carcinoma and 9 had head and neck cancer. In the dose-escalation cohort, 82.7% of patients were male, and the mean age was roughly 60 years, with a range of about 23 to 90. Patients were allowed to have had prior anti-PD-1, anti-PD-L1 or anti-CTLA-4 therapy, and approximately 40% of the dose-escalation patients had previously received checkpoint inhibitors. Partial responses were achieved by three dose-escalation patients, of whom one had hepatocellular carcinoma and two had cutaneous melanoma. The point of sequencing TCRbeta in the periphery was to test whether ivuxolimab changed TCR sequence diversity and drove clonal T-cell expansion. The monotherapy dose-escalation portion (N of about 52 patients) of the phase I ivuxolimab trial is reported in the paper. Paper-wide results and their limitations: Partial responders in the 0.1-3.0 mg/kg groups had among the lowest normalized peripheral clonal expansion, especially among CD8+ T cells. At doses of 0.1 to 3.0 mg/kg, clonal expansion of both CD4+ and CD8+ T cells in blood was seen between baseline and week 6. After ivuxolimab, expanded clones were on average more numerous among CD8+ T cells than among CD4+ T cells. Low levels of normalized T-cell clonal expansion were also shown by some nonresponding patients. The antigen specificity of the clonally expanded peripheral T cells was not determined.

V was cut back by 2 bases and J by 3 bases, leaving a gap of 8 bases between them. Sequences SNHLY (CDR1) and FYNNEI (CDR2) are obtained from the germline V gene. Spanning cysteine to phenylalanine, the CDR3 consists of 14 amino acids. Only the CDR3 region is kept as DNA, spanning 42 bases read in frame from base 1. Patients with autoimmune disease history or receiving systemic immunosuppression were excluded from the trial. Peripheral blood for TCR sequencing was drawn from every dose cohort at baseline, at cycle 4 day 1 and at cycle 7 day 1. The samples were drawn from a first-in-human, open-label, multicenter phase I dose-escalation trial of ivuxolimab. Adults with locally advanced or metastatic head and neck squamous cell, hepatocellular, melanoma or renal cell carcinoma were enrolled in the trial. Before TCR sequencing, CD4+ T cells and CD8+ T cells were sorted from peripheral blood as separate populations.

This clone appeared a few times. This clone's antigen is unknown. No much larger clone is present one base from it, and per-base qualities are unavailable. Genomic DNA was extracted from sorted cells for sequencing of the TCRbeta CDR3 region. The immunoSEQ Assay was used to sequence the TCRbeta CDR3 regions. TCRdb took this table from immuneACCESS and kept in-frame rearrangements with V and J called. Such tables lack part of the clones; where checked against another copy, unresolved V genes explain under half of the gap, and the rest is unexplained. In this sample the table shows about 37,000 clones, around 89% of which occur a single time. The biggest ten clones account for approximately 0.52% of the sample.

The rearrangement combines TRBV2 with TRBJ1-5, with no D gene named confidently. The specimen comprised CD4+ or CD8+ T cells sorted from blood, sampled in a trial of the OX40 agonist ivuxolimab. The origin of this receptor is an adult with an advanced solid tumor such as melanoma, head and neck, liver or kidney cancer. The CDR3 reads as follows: CASSERTINQPQHF. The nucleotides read TGTGCCAGCAGTGAAAGGACCATCAATCAGCCCCAGCATTTT.